This T cell receptor (beta chain) was sequenced during a study of type 1 regulatory T cells. Study information: T-allo10 is a Tr1-enriched, alloantigen-specific CD4 T cell product made in vitro.

TCRdb processed the reads anew with MiXCR; each CDR3 protein has one entry. The data show approximately 90,000 distinct CDR3 sequences, with 25% to 40% seen just once and around 2.3% held by the top ten. The CDR3 loop spans 17 amino acids. The trim removed 3 bases at V and 4 bases at J, leaving 14 bases unmatched. Germline V gene data show CDR1 as DFQATT and CDR2 as SNEGSKA (reference sequence). This clonotype has only a few counts. V and J are TRBV20-1 and TRBJ2-3; 9 positions agree with TRBD2. Sequenced input: CD4+ T cells, either the whole sample or a sorted fraction (not recorded which). This clonotype originated in a human donor in good health. CDR3 region: CSARALEGGRASDTQYF. The DNA of the CDR3 is TGCAGTGCTAGGGCCCTCGAGGGCGGGAGGGCTTCAGATACGCAGTATTTT.